Listed below are T cell receptor beta chains from one sample, sequenced in a study of T-cell reconstitution after alpha-beta-depleted transplantation in children. Using its own MiXCR run on the PCR reads, TCRdb lists one record per CDR3 protein. The sample carries just under 550,000 distinct CDR3 sequences, approximately 20% recorded once. The input for sequencing was PBMCs from the stem cell graft donor, taken from the stem cell graft. The receptors derive from a human donor who donated a stem cell graft to a child with acute lymphoblastic leukemia. Each CDR3 is given with its conserved first and last residue. The D gene is left open where the match is weak. Size is stated for part of the rows, as once, few or many counts, or as a class when the clone is expanded.

abundance,v_gene,j_gene,d_gene,CDR3nt,CDR3aa
NA,TRBV12-3/TRBV12-4,TRBJ2-3,TRBD2,TGTGCCAGCATGAATCCCGCCGGGGGGGATACGCAGTATTTT,CASMNPAGGDTQYF
NA,TRBV20-1,TRBJ1-2,NA,TGCAGTGCTAGCGAGGGATTGGTCTATGGCTACACCTTC,CSASEGLVYGYTF
NA,TRBV12-3/TRBV12-4,TRBJ2-1,NA,TGTGCCAGCAGTTTCCGCCGGGGTGGCGATGAGCAGTTCTTC,CASSFRRGGDEQFF
NA,TRBV7-3,TRBJ2-5,NA,TGTGCCAGCAGCTTAACCCCCTCGGACGGCGGCGGGACCCAGTACTTC,CASSLTPSDGGGTQYF
NA,TRBV3-1,TRBJ2-5,NA,TGTGCCAGCAGCCAACTGGGATACGGGCAAGAGACCCAGTACTTC,CASSQLGYGQETQYF
NA,TRBV20-1,TRBJ2-7,TRBD2,TGCAGTGCTATGAGACTAGCCTCCTCCTACGAGCAGTACTTC,CSAMRLASSYEQYF
few,TRBV15,TRBJ2-1,NA,TGTGCCACCAGCAGACTAGCTCTTAGTTACAATGAGCAGTTCTTC,CATSRLALSYNEQFF
NA,TRBV27,TRBJ2-7,NA,TGTGCCAGCAGTTTGGTCCCACAAGGTTACGAGCAGTACTTC,CASSLVPQGYEQYF
NA,TRBV19,TRBJ2-3,NA,TGTGCCAGTAGTAGCATACAGGGAACAGATACGCAGTATTTT,CASSSIQGTDTQYF
NA,TRBV29-1,TRBJ2-7,NA,TGCAGCGTTGACGGAGGCGGGGGCGGGGAAGAGCAGTACTTC,CSVDGGGGGEEQYF